Shown below are 29 T cell receptor beta chains from a single sample sequenced in a study of T cell changes during pregnancy in multiple sclerosis. The assay was immunoSEQ multiplex PCR, and TCRdb's table has in-frame clones only and misses some. This table holds approximately 53,000 clones, 85% to 95% found once. The sample consisted of CD4+ T cells from peripheral blood mononuclear cells, taken in the third trimester of pregnancy. Every receptor here comes from a female donor with multiple sclerosis, enrolled in a pregnancy study.

V and J are TRBV27 and TRBJ1-5; 7 nucleotides line up with TRBD1. V gave up 10 bases and J gave up 2 bases; unmatched junction bases: 11. The CDR3 is 15 amino acids. Germline V CDR1 and CDR2: MNHEY, SMNVEV (reference sequence). CDR3 residues: CANPPSTGGNQPQHF. CDR3 bases: TGTGCCAACCCCCCCTCTACAGGGGGCAATCAGCCCCAGCATTTT.

The count of this clone is one. The chain has TRBV7-8 and TRBJ2-7; 12 bases line up with TRBD2. The CDR3 has 16 amino acids. Per germline, CDR1 SGHVS and CDR2 FQNEAQ. The V and J ends lost 5 bases and 0 bases, in that order; junction bases with no gene match: 5. For the CDR3, the DNA is TGTGCCAGCAGCCTCCTAGCGGGGGGGCCCTCCTACGAGCAGTACTTC. This codes for CASSLLAGGPSYEQYF.

This sequence joins TRBV5-6 and TRBJ1-1; no firm D call. Between the trimmed V and J ends, which lost 3 bases and 5 bases, there was a span of 5 bases. Per germline, CDR1 SGHDT and CDR2 YYEEEE. The CDR3 contains 11 residues. The CDR3 spells CASSSETEAFF. The DNA of the CDR3 is TGTGCCAGCAGCTCCGAGACTGAAGCTTTCTTT.

The rearrangement uses TRBV5-4 and TRBJ1-4; maybe TRBD1 (5 bases). CDR3 length: 14 residues. The germline V gene encodes CDR1 SGHNT and CDR2 YYREEE (reference sequence). V lost 9 bases, J lost 0 bases, and 12 bases lay in between. The CDR3 sequence is CATGGYATNEKLFF. In DNA, the CDR3 is TGTGCCACCGGGGGGTACGCAACTAATGAAAAACTGTTTTTT.

The chain joins TRBV7-2 to TRBJ1-3; 7 nucleotides agree with TRBD1. Per germline, CDR1 SGHTA and CDR2 FQGNSA. The V segment lost 4 bases and the J segment 4 bases; nucleotides outside the gene matches: 7. This CDR3 contains 15 residues. CDR3 DNA: TGTGCCAGCAGCTGGGCACAGGGGTTAGGAAACACCATATATTTT. The encoded protein is CASSWAQGLGNTIYF. Drawing the rest from reference TRBV7-2 and TRBJ1-3, the complete variable domain is GAGVSQSPSNKVTEKGKDVELRCDPISGHTALYWYRQSLGQGLEFLIYFQGNSAPDKSGLPSDRFSAERTGGSVSTLTIQRTQQEDSAVYLCASSWAQGLGNTIYFGEGSWLTVV.

CDR3 residues: CASSQVGTADYGYTF. The CDR3 DNA sequence: TGCGCCAGCAGCCAAGTTGGGACAGCGGACTATGGCTACACCTTC. The gene calls are TRBV4-3 and TRBJ1-2; 7 bases line up with TRBD1. The CDR3 runs 15 residues. The trim removed 1 base at V and 3 bases at J, leaving 5 bases unmatched. Germline CDR1 is LGHNA and CDR2 is YSLEER.

V usage is TRBV6-5 and J usage is TRBJ1-1; possibly TRBD1 for D (5 bases). V shed 4 bases and J shed 2 bases, with 17 bases lying between them. Germline CDR1 is MNHEY and CDR2 is SVGAGI. This CDR3 spans 16 amino acids. The CDR3 region has the DNA TGTGCCAGCAGTTCACGACAGTTTGGGGTAAACACTGAAGCTTTCTTT. It yields the protein CASSSRQFGVNTEAFF.

The rearrangement uses TRBV19 and TRBJ1-3; 7 bases line up with TRBD1. J gave up 6 bases and V 2 bases, and 7 bases lay outside the gene matches. Germline V lookup: CDR1 LNHDA, CDR2 SQIVND (reference sequence). This CDR3 spans 15 amino acids. DNA of the CDR3: TGTGCCAGTAGTATAACCCGGGACAGCCCAAACACCATATATTTT. Protein product: CASSITRDSPNTIYF.

The gene calls are TRBV11-3 and TRBJ1-3, with TRBD1 identical over 8 bases. The CDR3 totals 12 residues. Germline loops: CDR1 SGHNT, CDR2 YENEEA. Unmatched junction bases numbered 2, after V lost 5 bases and J lost 8 bases. CDR3 in DNA: TGTGCCAGCAGCCAGGGGGCAGACACCATATATTTT. Its translation is CASSQGADTIYF.

The chain carries TRBV10-3 and TRBJ1-2; D remains ambiguous. The CDR3 is 10 amino acids. V shed 8 bases and J shed 8 bases, with 9 bases lying between them. The germline CDR1 and CDR2 sequences are ENHRY and SYGVKD. CDR3 region: CAIGEGGYTF. Here the CDR3 DNA reads TGTGCCATCGGGGAGGGCGGCTACACCTTC.

This chain uses TRBV19 with TRBJ1-2; D call uncertain. The germline V and J ends were trimmed by 7 bases and 2 bases, with 11 bases remaining between them. Germline assignment: CDR1 LNHDA and CDR2 SQIVND (reference sequence). This CDR3 has 13 amino acids. CDR3 sequence: CASTRTGNYGYTF. As DNA, the CDR3 is TGTGCCAGTACCCGGACGGGGAACTATGGCTACACCTTC.

The chain carries TRBV18 and TRBJ1-4; D possibly corresponds to TRBD1 (5 bases). CDR1 is KGHSH and CDR2 is LQKENI in the germline V gene. This CDR3 region has 17 residues. Trimming shortened V by 3 bases and J by 0 bases, and 14 bases separated the two germline ends. The CDR3 protein is CASSPVQPGSTNEKLFF. CDR3 nucleotide sequence: TGTGCCAGCTCACCCGTACAACCAGGGTCAACTAATGAAAAACTGTTTTTT.

The V and J genes are TRBV28 and TRBJ2-7, with D uncertain. The CDR3 runs 13 residues. Looked up from germline, CDR1 is MDHEN and CDR2 is SYDVKM. The V end lost 2 bases, the J end lost 3 bases, and 8 bases lay between the germline ends. The CDR3 nucleotides read TGTGCCAGCAGTTTAGGGCCAGGCTACGAGCAGTACTTC. This gives the protein CASSLGPGYEQYF.

The genes are TRBV19 and TRBJ2-1; 10 nucleotides align to TRBD2. The V gene end was trimmed by 10 bases and the J gene end by 0 bases; junction bases not matched to a gene: 18. CDR1 and CDR2 from the germline V gene are LNHDA and SQIVND (reference sequence). The CDR3 contains 19 residues. The CDR3 nucleotides read TGTGCCAATAGGTCTGGGCTAGCGGGGGAACTGAGCTCCTACAATGAGCAGTTCTTC. Its translation is CANRSGLAGELSSYNEQFF.

This chain joins TRBV27 and TRBJ1-1, with 7 bases that match TRBD1. The CDR3 totals 13 residues. The V and J ends lost 5 bases and 7 bases, in that order; junction bases with no gene match: 7. Germline V gene lookup returns CDR1 MNHEY and CDR2 SMNVEV (reference sequence). CDR3 sequence: CASSPGTDIEAFF. In nucleotides, the CDR3 is TGTGCCAGCAGTCCCGGGACAGATATTGAAGCTTTCTTT.

CDR3 sequence reads: CASSRAGGGTDTQYF. For the CDR3, the DNA is TGTGCCAGCAGCAGGGCGGGGGGTGGGACAGATACGCAGTATTTT. The rearrangement links TRBV7-7 to TRBJ2-3; 8 nucleotides match TRBD2. With V trimmed by 5 bases and J by 3 bases, 7 bases remained unmatched. This CDR3 is built from 15 residues. CDR1 and CDR2 (germline): SSHAT, FNYEAQ (reference sequence). Together with reference TRBV7-7 and TRBJ2-3, the CDR3 gives the full variable domain: GAGVSQSPRYKVTKRGQDVTLRCDPISSHATLYWYQQALGQGPEFLTYFNYEAQPDKSGLPSDRFSAERPEGSISTLTIQRTEQRDSAMYRCASSRAGGGTDTQYFGPGTRLTVL.

The chain carries TRBV2 and TRBJ1-6; tentative D call: TRBD1 (5 bases). Deletions cut 6 bases from V and 0 bases from J, with 12 bases between. The germline gives CDR1 SNHLY, CDR2 FYNNEI. The CDR3 spans 16 residues. In DNA form, the CDR3 reads TGTGCCAGCAGAAGACAGTCGAGCTCCTATAATTCACCCCTCCACTTT. As protein: CASRRQSSSYNSPLHF. Based on the CDR3 plus reference TRBV2 and TRBJ1-6, the full variable domain is EPEVTQTPSHQVTQMGQEVILRCVPISNHLYFYWYRQILGQKVEFLVSFYNNEISEKSEIFDDQFSVERPDGSNFTLKIRSTKLEDSAMYFCASRRQSSSYNSPLHFGNGTRLTVT.

The chain links TRBV5-1 to TRBJ1-4; 7 bases fit TRBD1. CDR1 is SGHRS and CDR2 is YFSETQ in the germline V gene. J gave up 7 bases and V 4 bases, and 10 bases lay outside the gene matches. This CDR3 spans 15 amino acids. CDR3 in amino acids: CASSPVTGTGEKLFF. DNA for the CDR3: TGCGCCAGCAGCCCTGTGACAGGGACTGGTGAAAAACTGTTTTTT.

This chain joins TRBV19 and TRBJ1-2; tentatively, D is TRBD1 (5 bases). The CDR3 runs 16 residues. Germline CDR1 and CDR2: LNHDA and SQIVND (reference sequence). Deletions cut 3 bases from V and 10 bases from J, with 24 bases between. CDR3 residues: CASSIVRVLRVSDYTF. Written as DNA, the CDR3 is TGTGCCAGTAGTATTGTCAGGGTGCTGCGCGTTTCGGACTACACCTTC.

The chain carries TRBV18 and TRBJ1-2; 10 positions match TRBD1. Unmatched junction bases numbered 7, after V lost 4 bases and J lost 5 bases. Per germline, CDR1 KGHSH and CDR2 LQKENI. The CDR3 has 15 amino acids. CDR3 loop: CASSRGDRGQYGYTF. CDR3 DNA sequence: TGTGCCAGCTCACGGGGGGACAGGGGCCAGTATGGCTACACCTTC. Variable domain in full (rest from reference TRBV18 and TRBJ1-2): NAGVMQNPRHLVRRRGQEARLRCSPMKGHSHVYWYRQLPEEGLKFMVYLQKENIIDESGMPKERFSAEFPKEGPSILRIQQVVRGDSAAYFCASSRGDRGQYGYTFGSGTRLTVV.

The chain couples TRBV6-6 to TRBJ2-3, with TRBD2 matching over 10 bases. The CDR3 runs 14 residues. The junction had 4 bases not matched to a gene; V was cut back by 5 bases and J by 5 bases. The germline V gene encodes CDR1 MNHNY and CDR2 SVGAGI (reference sequence). In DNA, the CDR3 is TGTGCCAGCAGTAACCGACTAGCGGGAGATACGCAGTATTTT. It encodes CASSNRLAGDTQYF.

V and J are TRBV5-5 and TRBJ1-2; no clear D gene. This CDR3 is built from 15 residues. Germline-derived CDR1 and CDR2 are SGHKS and YYEKEE (reference sequence). Between the trimmed V and J ends, which lost 3 bases and 2 bases, there was a span of 14 bases. The CDR3, as DNA: TGTGCCAGCAGCTCCCGTGGAGCCTCGAACTATGGCTACACCTTC. Translating gives CASSSRGASNYGYTF. Together with reference TRBV5-5 and TRBJ1-2, the CDR3 gives the full variable domain: DAGVTQSPTHLIKTRGQQVTLRCSPISGHKSVSWYQQVLGQGPQFIFQYYEKEERGRGNFPDRFSARQFPNYSSELNVNALLLGDSALYLCASSSRGASNYGYTFGSGTRLTVV.

This clone was picked up one time. This chain uses TRBV5-6 with TRBJ2-7; a weak D match, TRBD1 (6 bases). The germline CDR1 and CDR2 sequences are SGHDT and YYEEEE. CDR3 length equals 13 residues. Between the trimmed V and J ends, which lost 3 bases and 3 bases, there was a span of 10 bases. The CDR3 here is CASSSQTGYEQYF. For the CDR3, the DNA is TGTGCCAGCAGCTCCCAGACAGGCTACGAGCAGTACTTC.

This rearrangement joins TRBV7-2 to TRBJ1-1; possible D gene TRBD1, 5 bases. Looked up from germline, CDR1 is SGHTA and CDR2 is FQGNSA. The length of the CDR3 is 14 residues. V was trimmed by 6 bases and J by 1 base, leaving 12 bases between them. The chain's CDR3 is CASRPGQSNTEAFF. DNA of the CDR3: TGTGCCAGCAGACCTGGACAATCGAACACTGAAGCTTTCTTT.

V usage is TRBV7-6 and J usage is TRBJ1-3; D is possibly TRBD1 (5 bases). CDR1 is SGHVS and CDR2 is FNYEAQ in the germline V gene. This CDR3 comprises 14 residues. V was pared by 7 bases and J by 4 bases, with 14 bases between. For the CDR3, the DNA is TGTGCCAGCACCGAGACACCAGGGGGAAACACCATATATTTT. Protein sequence: CASTETPGGNTIYF. Looking up the rest from reference TRBV7-6 and TRBJ1-3 gives the full variable domain: GAGVSQSPRYKVTKRGQDVALRCDPISGHVSLYWYRQALGQGPEFLTYFNYEAQQDKSGLPNDRFSAERPEGSISTLTIQRTEQRDSAMYRCASTETPGGNTIYFGEGSWLTVV.

CDR3 sequence: CASSFRADSTEAFF. In DNA, the CDR3 is TGTGCCAGCAGCTTCAGAGCGGACAGCACTGAAGCTTTCTTT. This chain joins TRBV7-2 and TRBJ1-1, with a tentative D call TRBD1 (6 bases). The CDR3 runs 14 residues. Per germline, CDR1 SGHTA and CDR2 FQGNSA. The V gene lost 3 bases and the J gene lost 4 bases, with 12 bases spanning the gap.

This clone has only one observation. V and J are TRBV5-1 and TRBJ1-1; weak D call: TRBD1 (6 bases). Between the trimmed V and J ends, which lost 0 bases and 4 bases, there was a span of 13 bases. This CDR3 is built from 15 residues. From germline, CDR1 is SGHRS and CDR2 YFSETQ. CDR3 sequence: CASSLEGGATTEAFF. CDR3 in DNA: TGCGCCAGCAGCTTGGAGGGGGGGGCCACCACTGAAGCTTTCTTT.

This chain connects TRBV7-2 to TRBJ1-1; perhaps TRBD1 as D (5 bases). V lost 6 bases to trimming and J lost 3 bases, with 17 bases between them. The CDR3 totals 15 residues. Germline loops: CDR1 SGHTA, CDR2 FQGNSA. In DNA form, the CDR3 reads TGTGCCAGCAGGGAAGGAGCGGCGGGGGACACTGAAGCTTTCTTT. Amino acids: CASREGAAGDTEAFF.

The chain recombines TRBV9 with TRBJ2-7, with D unclear. Trimming shortened V by 0 bases and J by 2 bases, and 12 bases separated the two germline ends. The length of the CDR3 is 15 residues. Germline assignment: CDR1 SGDLS and CDR2 YYNGEE. CDR3 residues: CASSVAATNPYEQYF. CDR3 DNA sequence: TGTGCCAGCAGCGTAGCCGCGACAAACCCCTACGAGCAGTACTTC.